Reported below is one TCR beta chain. The data originate from a study of early T cells in non-severe SARS-CoV-2 infection. The germline V gene has CDR1 LNHDA and CDR2 SQIVND (reference sequence). The CDR3 totals 18 residues. V trimming: 8 bases; J trimming: 4 bases; junction bases outside the gene matches: 19. MiXCR, applied by TCRdb to the 5' RACE reads, yields one record per CDR3 protein. The sample consists of about 100,000 distinct CDR3 sequences, roughly an eighth of them appearing once. What was sequenced was whole blood. V usage is TRBV19 and J usage is TRBJ2-1, with TRBD2 matching over 8 bases. This TCR was sampled from an adult who was a healthcare worker with PCR-confirmed SARS-CoV-2 infection or an uninfected control (not recorded which). The CDR3 DNA sequence: TGTGCCAGTCAAACTAGCGGAGCCATGTCGCATGTATACAATGAGCAGTTCTTC. The encoded protein is CASQTSGAMSHVYNEQFF.